Following are 6 T cell receptor beta chains from one sample sequenced in a study of shared clonotypes between healthy human individuals. Data came from immunoSEQ multiplex PCR; TCRdb stores just in-frame clones and leaves some out. Here the sample spans 950,000 to 1,100,000 clones, around 82% being singletons. Sequencing was done on a sample of memory CD4+ T cells from PBMCs. Subset meaning: CD45RA-negative fraction. These receptors came from a man aged 18 to 35 in good health. Some clones in this sample may be carry-over from other donors' samples.

This clone was seen a few times. This chain uses TRBV9 with TRBJ2-1; 8 nucleotides align to TRBD2. This CDR3 is 15 amino acids long. Germline CDR1 SGDLS, CDR2 YYNGEE. J gave up 7 bases and V 0 bases, and 6 bases lay outside the gene matches. CDR3 amino acids: CASSVGERESNEQFF. CDR3 in DNA: TGTGCCAGCAGCGTAGGCGAGCGGGAGTCGAATGAGCAGTTCTTC.

The chain joins TRBV7-3 to TRBJ2-2; no reliable D call. Looked up from germline, CDR1 is SGHTA and CDR2 is FQGTGA. The CDR3 covers 15 residues. V was cut by 2 bases and J by 3 bases, with 10 bases left in between. Here the CDR3 DNA reads TGTGCCAGCAGCTTATTTTCCCGGGACACCGGGGAGCTGTTTTTT. This codes for CASSLFSRDTGELFF.

This rearrangement joins TRBV2 to TRBJ1-5, with D tentatively TRBD1 (5 bases). The CDR3 covers 13 residues. V lost 8 bases to trimming and J lost 0 bases, with 8 bases between them. CDR1 SNHLY and CDR2 FYNNEI come from the germline V gene. CDR3 in DNA: TGTGCCAGCCAGGACAATAGCAATCAGCCCCAGCATTTT. This codes for CASQDNSNQPQHF.

This rearrangement joins TRBV2 to TRBJ1-2; TRBD1 might be the D (5 bases). The V gene lost 6 bases and the J gene lost 12 bases, with 17 bases spanning the gap. This CDR3 spans 12 amino acids. Per the germline V gene, CDR1 is SNHLY and CDR2 is FYNNEI. The CDR3 sequence is CASRKDGGIHTF. In DNA, the CDR3 is TGTGCCAGCAGGAAGGATGGGGGGATCCACACCTTC.

This rearrangement joins TRBV27 to TRBJ2-7, with TRBD2 identical over 8 bases. V trimming: 6 bases; J trimming: 1 base; junction bases outside the gene matches: 11. The CDR3 consists of 16 residues. Germline CDR1 and CDR2: MNHEY and SMNVEV (reference sequence). The CDR3 here is CASSPRGLAGSYEQYF. As DNA, the CDR3 is TGTGCCAGCAGCCCTCGGGGGTTAGCGGGATCCTACGAGCAGTACTTC.

The V gene is TRBV28, the J gene TRBJ1-1; no firm D call. The V end was cut by 5 bases, the J end by 1 base, with 5 bases between. The length of the CDR3 is 12 residues. Germline V lookup: CDR1 MDHEN, CDR2 SYDVKM. CDR3 bases: TGTGCCAGCAGTGACACGAACACTGAAGCTTTCTTT. It translates to CASSDTNTEAFF.